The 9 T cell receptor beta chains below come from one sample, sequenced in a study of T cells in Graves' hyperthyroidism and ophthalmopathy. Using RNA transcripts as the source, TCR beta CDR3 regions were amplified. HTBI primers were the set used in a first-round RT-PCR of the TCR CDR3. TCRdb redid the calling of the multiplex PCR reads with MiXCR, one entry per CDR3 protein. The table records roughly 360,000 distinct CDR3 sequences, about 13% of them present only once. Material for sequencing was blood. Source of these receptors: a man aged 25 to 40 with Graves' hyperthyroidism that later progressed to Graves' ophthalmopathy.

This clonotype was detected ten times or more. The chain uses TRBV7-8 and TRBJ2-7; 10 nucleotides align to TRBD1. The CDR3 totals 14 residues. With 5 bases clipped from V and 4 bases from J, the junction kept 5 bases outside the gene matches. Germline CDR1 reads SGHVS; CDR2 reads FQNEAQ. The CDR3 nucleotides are TGTGCCAGCAGCGTGCGGACAGGGGGATACGAGCAGTACTTC. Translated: CASSVRTGGYEQYF.

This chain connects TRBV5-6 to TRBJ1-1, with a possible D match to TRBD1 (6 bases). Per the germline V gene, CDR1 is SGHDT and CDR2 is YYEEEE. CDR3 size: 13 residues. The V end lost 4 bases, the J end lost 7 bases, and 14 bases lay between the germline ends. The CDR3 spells CASSLGQLYEAFF. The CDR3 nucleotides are TGTGCCAGCAGCCTTGGACAGTTATATGAAGCTTTCTTT.

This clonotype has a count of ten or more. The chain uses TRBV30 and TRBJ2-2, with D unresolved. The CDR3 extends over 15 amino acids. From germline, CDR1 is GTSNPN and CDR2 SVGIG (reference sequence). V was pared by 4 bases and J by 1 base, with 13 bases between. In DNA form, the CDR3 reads TGTGCCTGGATGGCTGGAGCCCTGAACACCGGGGAGCTGTTTTTT. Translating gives CAWMAGALNTGELFF.

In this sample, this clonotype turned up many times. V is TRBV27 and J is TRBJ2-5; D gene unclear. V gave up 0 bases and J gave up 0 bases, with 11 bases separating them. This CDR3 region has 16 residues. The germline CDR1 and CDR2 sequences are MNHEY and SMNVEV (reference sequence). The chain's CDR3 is CASSLSFVADQETQYF. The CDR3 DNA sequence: TGTGCCAGCAGTTTATCCTTTGTGGCAGACCAAGAGACCCAGTACTTC.

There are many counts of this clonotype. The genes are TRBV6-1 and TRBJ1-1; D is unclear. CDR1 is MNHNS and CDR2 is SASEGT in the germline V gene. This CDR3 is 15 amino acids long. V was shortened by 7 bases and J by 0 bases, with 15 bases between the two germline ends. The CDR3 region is CASTESGNLNTEAFF. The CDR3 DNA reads TGTGCCAGCACCGAATCGGGTAACTTGAACACTGAAGCTTTCTTT.

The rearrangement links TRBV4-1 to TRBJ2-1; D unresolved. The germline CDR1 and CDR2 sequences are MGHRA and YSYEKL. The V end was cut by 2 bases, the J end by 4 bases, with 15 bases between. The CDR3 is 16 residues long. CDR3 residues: CASSQYDTKRYNEQFF. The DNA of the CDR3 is TGCGCCAGCAGCCAATACGACACGAAGCGATACAATGAGCAGTTCTTC.

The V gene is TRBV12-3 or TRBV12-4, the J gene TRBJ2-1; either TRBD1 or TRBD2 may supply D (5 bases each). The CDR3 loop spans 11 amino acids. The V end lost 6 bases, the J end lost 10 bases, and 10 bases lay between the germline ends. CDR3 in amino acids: CASRLGREQFF. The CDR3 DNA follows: TGTGCCAGCAGACTGGGACGGGAGCAGTTCTTC.

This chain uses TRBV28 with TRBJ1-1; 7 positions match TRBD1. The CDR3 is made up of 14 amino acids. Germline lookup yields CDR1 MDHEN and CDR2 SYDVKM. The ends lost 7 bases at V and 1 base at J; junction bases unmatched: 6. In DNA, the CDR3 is TGTGCCAGCAAAAACAGGGGTTGGAACACTGAAGCTTTCTTT. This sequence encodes CASKNRGWNTEAFF.

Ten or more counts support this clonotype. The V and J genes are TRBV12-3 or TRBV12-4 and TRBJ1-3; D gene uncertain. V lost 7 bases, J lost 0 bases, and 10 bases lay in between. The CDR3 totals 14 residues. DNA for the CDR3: TGTGCCAGCACTTTTTGGGGCTCTGGAAACACCATATATTTT. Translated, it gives CASTFWGSGNTIYF.